This T cell receptor beta chain was identified in a study of blood T cell repertoires in COVID-19. For the study at large: Acute and convalescent COVID-19 samples came from the United States, Italy and Spain. T cells, B-cell-depleted T cells, or PBMCs provided the cDNA or gDNA that served as material.

The V and J ends lost 5 bases and 1 base, in that order; junction bases with no gene match: 5. In germline, CDR1 is SGHVS, CDR2 FNYEAQ. The CDR3 is 15 amino acids. Original handling: Counts of nucleated cells, estimated from reference gene primer amplification, were obtained. Generated by immunoSEQ multiplex PCR, the TCRdb table keeps only in-frame clones and is missing some. V and J calls and clone size are copied from that table; D and trimming were computed from the DNA. The sample shows 150,000 or so clones, about 89% of them seen only once. Sequenced material: peripheral blood. This chain connects TRBV7-6 to TRBJ1-1; 9 bases line up with TRBD1. The receptor was isolated from a man aged 50-59 years with acute or convalescent COVID-19. The CDR3 reads CASSRGTGRNTEAFF. The DNA of the CDR3 is TGTGCCAGCAGCCGGGGGACAGGGCGGAACACTGAAGCTTTCTTT.